This TCR beta chain was found in a study of blood T cell repertoires in COVID-19. Participants were aged roughly 18 to 90 years, lived in over 20 US areas, and enrolled virtually. Cohort 3 recovered donors had two negative PCRs, clearance, or symptom resolution. Original data processing: Nucleated cell number was recorded as an estimate derived from reference gene primer amplification. The data were produced by immunoSEQ multiplex PCR, yet TCRdb's version contains in-frame clones alone and is incomplete. That table furnishes V, J and clone size, whereas the DNA furnished D and trimming. The table lists a few hundred thousand clones, about 89% of them singletons. The CDR3 totals 16 residues. V dropped 5 bases and J dropped 1 base, with 18 bases sitting between them. The germline V gene has CDR1 ENHRY and CDR2 SYGVKD.

The chain uses TRBV10-3 and TRBJ2-7; the D gene is possibly TRBD2 (6 bases). The sample comprised PBMCs or T cells enriched from blood (not recorded which). The sequence came from a man aged 40-49 years who had recovered from COVID-19. Written as DNA, the CDR3 is TGTGCCATCAGTAGTACCGGGACTTCGGTTTCCTACGAGCAGTACTTC. It translates to CAISSTGTSVSYEQYF.